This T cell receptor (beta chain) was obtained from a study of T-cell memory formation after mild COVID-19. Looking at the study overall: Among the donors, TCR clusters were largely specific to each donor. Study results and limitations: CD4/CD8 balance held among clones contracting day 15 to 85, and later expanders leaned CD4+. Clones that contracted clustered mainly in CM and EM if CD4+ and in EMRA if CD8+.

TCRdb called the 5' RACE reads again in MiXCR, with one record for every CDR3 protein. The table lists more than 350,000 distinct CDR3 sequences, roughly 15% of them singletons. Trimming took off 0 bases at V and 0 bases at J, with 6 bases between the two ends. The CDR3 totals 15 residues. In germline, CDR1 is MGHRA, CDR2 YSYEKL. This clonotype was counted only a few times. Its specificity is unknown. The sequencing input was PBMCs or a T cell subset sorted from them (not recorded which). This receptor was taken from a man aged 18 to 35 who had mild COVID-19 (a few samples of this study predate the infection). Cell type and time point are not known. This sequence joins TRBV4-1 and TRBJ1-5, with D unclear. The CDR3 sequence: CASSQERGSNQPQHF. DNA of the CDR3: TGCGCCAGCAGCCAAGAACGGGGTAGCAATCAGCCCCAGCATTTT.